This T cell receptor beta chain was captured in a study of cytomegalovirus exposure and HLA in healthy donors. Overall study context: The same platform was used for the roughly 120 validation repertoires and the approximately 670 first-cohort repertoires, a later analysis reported.

Generated by immunoSEQ multiplex PCR, the TCRdb table keeps only in-frame clones and is missing some. The repertoire includes under 200,000 clones, 95% to 96% of them detected once, and 0.8% to 1% sits in the top ten. The ends were cut back, 6 bases at V and 2 bases at J, with 4 bases in the middle. CDR1 and CDR2 (germline): MNHEY, SVGAGI. This CDR3 has 11 residues. Points on this clone: Its antigen is still unknown.

Findings and caveats of the study: According to a subsequent analysis, TCR clusters identified in the first cohort showed a tendency to co-occur across the roughly 130 validation repertoires. Investigators reported fewer than 200 TCR beta chains as tied to cytomegalovirus.

This receptor was taken from a woman younger than 30 in good health and CMV-seronegative. V usage is TRBV6-5 and J usage is TRBJ1-1; D ambiguous. Sequencing was carried out using PBMCs. The CDR3 is CASSKNTEAFF. The CDR3 DNA sequence: TGTGCCAGCAGCAAAAACACTGAAGCTTTCTTT.